These T cell receptor beta chains were read from a single sample in a study of T cells in localized non-small cell lung cancer. The method was immunoSEQ multiplex PCR; TCRdb's version includes in-frame clones alone and lacks a portion of them. The sample carries approximately 63,000 clones, roughly 90% recorded once. Sequenced material: peripheral blood, taken before any cancer treatment. The receptors originated from a man aged 40 to 70 with stage I squamous cell lung carcinoma. The CDR3 runs from the conserved cysteine through the conserved F or W. A D gene is named only where the DNA matches it firmly. Not every row has a clone size; where given, it reads once, few, many or a size class.

clone_size	d_call	v_call	j_call	cdr3_nt	cdr3_aa
.	TRBD1	TRBV2	TRBJ1-2	TGTGCCAGCAGGACAGGGGGTTATGGCTACACCTTC	CASRTGGYGYTF
.	.	TRBV11-2	TRBJ2-7	TGTGCCAGCAGCTTAGTGGGTTTCGTCTCCTACGAGCAGTACTTC	CASSLVGFVSYEQYF
.	.	TRBV2	TRBJ2-7	TGTGCCAGCGAAAGGGCTTCCTCCTACGAGCAGTACTTC	CASERASSYEQYF
once	.	TRBV10-1	TRBJ1-1	TGCGCCAGCAGTGAGCGACGGATGAACACTGAAGCTTTCTTT	CASSERRMNTEAFF
.	.	TRBV5-1	TRBJ2-7	TGCGCCAGCAGAAGGGACGAATCCAGACTTGGCGAGCAGTACTTC	CASRRDESRLGEQYF
.	TRBD1	TRBV5-3	TRBJ1-5	TGTGCCAGCAGCCTAGACGGACAGGGCGGGCAGCCCCAGCATTTT	CASSLDGQGGQPQHF
.	TRBD2	TRBV27	TRBJ2-1	TGTGCCAGCAGTTTAAGAGCCGGGACTAGTCAGCGGGAGCAGTTCTTC	CASSLRAGTSQREQFF
.	TRBD1	TRBV28	TRBJ1-6	TGTGCCAGCAGCCCCCTAACACCTGACAGGGTAGCCTTAATCCACTTT	CASSPLTPDRVALIHF
.	.	TRBV19	TRBJ2-7	TGTGCCAGTAGCGCGGGCAACGGGGCCCTCTACGAGCAGTACTTC	CASSAGNGALYEQYF
.	.	TRBV18	TRBJ2-5	TGTGCCAGCTCACCACAATCGGAGACCCAGTACTTC	CASSPQSETQYF
.	.	TRBV5-4	TRBJ2-1	TGTGCCAGCAGCCCCCCCCGGGGCGGAGCCTACAATGAGCAGTTCTTC	CASSPPRGGAYNEQFF
.	.	TRBV7-9	TRBJ1-5	TGTGCCAGCAGTTGGGGGACCCAGCCCCAGCATTTT	CASSWGTQPQHF
.	.	TRBV5-6	TRBJ2-7	TGTGCCAGCAGCTTGGGTCGGGGGGCTTATCTCGACGAGCAGTACTTC	CASSLGRGAYLDEQYF
.	.	TRBV5-1	TRBJ2-5	TGCGCCAGCAGCTTGGAAGCAGGCCAAGAGACCCAGTACTTC	CASSLEAGQETQYF
.	.	TRBV2	TRBJ2-4	TGTGCCAGTCGTGTAGGGGGAGCCAAAAACATTCAGTACTTC	CASRVGGAKNIQYF
.	TRBD2	TRBV6-5	TRBJ2-3	TGTGCCAGCAGTTATAGCGGGACTAGCACAGATACGCAGTATTTT	CASSYSGTSTDTQYF
.	.	TRBV27	TRBJ2-4	TGTGCCAGCAGTTTATGGGGGCCAGCCAAAAACATTCAGTACTTC	CASSLWGPAKNIQYF
.	TRBD1	TRBV11-2	TRBJ2-2	TGTGCCAGCAGCTTGACAGGGGGAATCACCGGGGAGCTGTTTTTT	CASSLTGGITGELFF
.	TRBD1	TRBV29-1	TRBJ1-5	TGCAGCGCCGGACAGGGCAATCAGCCCCAGCATTTT	CSAGQGNQPQHF
.	.	TRBV28	TRBJ2-7	TGTGCCAGCAGTTTTGGGACAAAGGCCTACGAGCAGTACTTC	CASSFGTKAYEQYF
.	.	TRBV18	TRBJ1-4	TGTGCCAGCTCACCGGACTACTCTAATGAAAAACTGTTTTTT	CASSPDYSNEKLFF
.	.	TRBV2	TRBJ2-7	TGTGCCAGCAGTCGACAGGTTTACGAGCAGTACTTC	CASSRQVYEQYF
.	.	TRBV7-7	TRBJ2-2	TGTGCTAGCAGCTTAGACTACAACACCGGGGAGCTGTTTTTT	CASSLDYNTGELFF
.	TRBD2	TRBV6-1	TRBJ2-1	TGTGCCAGCAGTGCAACTAGCGGGAGGGCCGTCGGGGTATACAATGAGCAGTTCTTC	CASSATSGRAVGVYNEQFF
.	.	TRBV7-9	TRBJ2-1	TGTGCCAGCAGCTACCCACGGGACATCGCCTACAATGAGCAGTTCTTC	CASSYPRDIAYNEQFF
.	.	TRBV2	TRBJ2-3	TGTGCCAGCAGTGAAGTGCGGGGCACAGATACGCAGTATTTT	CASSEVRGTDTQYF
.	.	TRBV7-8	TRBJ1-3	TGTGCCAGCAGCTTAATGGAAGGGAACGGAAACACCATATATTTT	CASSLMEGNGNTIYF
.	.	TRBV30	TRBJ1-5	TGTGCCTGGAGTGAAGACGGAAATAGCAATCAGCCCCAGCATTTT	CAWSEDGNSNQPQHF
.	.	TRBV5-1	TRBJ2-1	TGCGCCAGCAGCCCTCGAACTAGCAATAGTGGTGAGCAGTTCTTC	CASSPRTSNSGEQFF
.	.	TRBV5-1	TRBJ1-2	TGCGCCAGCAGCTTGGGGGCCTATGGCTACACCTTC	CASSLGAYGYTF
.	.	TRBV7-8	TRBJ2-2	TGTGCCAGCAGCCTGGGCGCCGGGGAGCTGTTTTTT	CASSLGAGELFF
.	.	TRBV9	TRBJ2-2	TGTGCCAGCAGCGTATTCAGGGGTCCTCCCGGGGAGCTGTTTTTT	CASSVFRGPPGELFF
.	.	TRBV30	TRBJ2-5	TGTGCCTGGAGACTAGTTGAAGAGACCCAGTACTTC	CAWRLVEETQYF
once	.	TRBV6-5	TRBJ2-7	TGTGCCAGCAGTATCCCGGGACACCATTTCTACGAGCAGTACTTC	CASSIPGHHFYEQYF
.	.	TRBV5-4	TRBJ2-3	TGTGCCAGCAGCTCGGGGGTTGCTAGCACAGATACGCAGTATTTT	CASSSGVASTDTQYF
.	.	TRBV7-9	TRBJ2-5	TGTGCCAGCAGCTTTAGCGGACTGTACCAAGAGACCCAGTACTTC	CASSFSGLYQETQYF
once	.	TRBV19	TRBJ1-2	TGTGCCAGTAGTACTCACGCCCCCCGGGCGACCAACTATGGCTACACCTTC	CASSTHAPRATNYGYTF
.	TRBD1	TRBV4-3	TRBJ1-1	TGCGCCAGCAGCCAAACCAGGGGGCTTGAAGCTTTCTTT	CASSQTRGLEAFF
.	.	TRBV11-3	TRBJ2-5	TGTGCCAGCAGCCGAGGGGGCCAAGAGACCCAGTACTTC	CASSRGGQETQYF
.	.	TRBV10-2	TRBJ1-2	TGCGCCAGCAGTGGGGGGGACCTAGGGATGGCTGGCTACACCTTC	CASSGGDLGMAGYTF
once	TRBD1	TRBV4-1	TRBJ1-5	TGCGCCAGCAGCCAAGAACAGGGGTATCGGCCCCAGCATTTT	CASSQEQGYRPQHF
.	.	TRBV19	TRBJ2-1	TGTGCCAGTAGTATCGGTGCGTCCCGAGGGCAGTTCTTC	CASSIGASRGQFF
.	.	TRBV30	TRBJ2-3	TGTGCCTGGGTCGATCCCCATGGGTCAGATACGCAGTATTTT	CAWVDPHGSDTQYF
.	.	TRBV5-4	TRBJ1-3	TGTGCCAGCAGCTTGAATGGGGCCGCGGGAAACACCATATATTTT	CASSLNGAAGNTIYF
.	.	TRBV7-6	TRBJ2-1	TGTGCCAGCGGGACCAACAATGAGCAGTTCTTC	CASGTNNEQFF
few	TRBD2	TRBV11-1	TRBJ2-7	TGTGCCAGCAGCTTCAACCGGGAGGCCCCCTACGAGCAGTACTTC	CASSFNREAPYEQYF
.	TRBD1	TRBV28	TRBJ1-1	TGTGCCAGCAGTTCGGACAGGCAGAACACTGAAGCTTTCTTT	CASSSDRQNTEAFF
few	.	TRBV5-4	TRBJ1-5	TGTGCCAGCAGCTTGGGACAGGACAAGGGCAATCAGCCCCAGCATTTT	CASSLGQDKGNQPQHF